Each of the 25 T cell receptor beta chains below was sequenced from the same sample in a study of cytomegalovirus exposure and HLA in healthy donors. PCR involved 60 Vbeta and 13 Jbeta primers. The assay was immunoSEQ multiplex PCR, and TCRdb's table has in-frame clones only and misses some. This repertoire includes 45,000 to 60,000 clones. Sequenced sample: PBMCs. These receptors were collected from a male donor in good health and CMV-seronegative.

The chain combines TRBV5-1 with TRBJ2-7; D is possibly TRBD2 (7 bases). The V end lost 3 bases, the J end lost 2 bases, and 18 bases lay between the germline ends. This CDR3 spans 16 amino acids. Germline CDR1 and CDR2: SGHRS and YFSETQ. CDR3 in DNA: TGCGCCAGCAGCTGGGGGAGGGGACAAGGGCCCTACGAGCAGTACTTC. Protein sequence: CASSWGRGQGPYEQYF.

The rearrangement uses TRBV19 and TRBJ1-2, with 10 positions matching TRBD1. This CDR3 region has 13 residues. Germline CDR1 and CDR2: LNHDA and SQIVND (reference sequence). V shed 9 bases, J shed 7 bases, and the junction held 8 bases outside the gene matches. Here the CDR3 reads CASSTGGQAGYTF. CDR3 coding DNA: TGTGCCAGCTCGACAGGGGGCCAGGCTGGCTACACCTTC.

The rearrangement joins TRBV4-2 to TRBJ1-2; TRBD1 is a possible D gene (5 bases). V gave up 2 bases and J gave up 4 bases, with 17 bases separating them. Germline CDR1 and CDR2: LGHNA and YNFKEQ. CDR3 length: 16 amino acids. CDR3 region: CASSQIHVTAGYGYTF. The CDR3 bases are TGTGCCAGCAGCCAAATACACGTGACAGCCGGCTATGGCTACACCTTC.

The chain is built from TRBV7-9 and TRBJ2-7, with 9 bases aligning to TRBD2. Germline loops: CDR1 SEHNR, CDR2 FQNEAQ (reference sequence). CDR3 length equals 16 residues. The V and J ends lost 5 bases and 2 bases, in that order; junction bases with no gene match: 10. CDR3 amino acids: CASSPQSGGLPYEQYF. Written as DNA, the CDR3 is TGTGCCAGCAGCCCGCAGAGCGGGGGGCTTCCCTACGAGCAGTACTTC.

This CDR3 reads CASSYTGGAYEQYF. CDR3 coding DNA: TGTGCCAGCAGTTACACAGGGGGGGCCTACGAGCAGTACTTC. The chain recombines TRBV27 with TRBJ2-7; a weak D match, TRBD1 (8 bases). CDR3 length: 14 residues. Germline-derived CDR1 and CDR2 are MNHEY and SMNVEV (reference sequence). Trimming stripped 4 bases from V and 2 bases from J, with 12 bases between.

This sequence joins TRBV30 and TRBJ1-2, with 7 bases fitting TRBD1. The germline gives CDR1 GTSNPN, CDR2 SVGIG (reference sequence). CDR3 size: 13 residues. V was clipped by 0 bases and J by 8 bases; unmatched bases: 6. The CDR3 nucleotides read TGTGCCTGGAGTGTAACACAGGGGCAGGGCTACACCTTC. Its translation is CAWSVTQGQGYTF.

DNA for the CDR3: TGTGCCATCAGTGATTCGGGGGGGTTCTCCTACGAGCAGTACTTC. Protein product: CAISDSGGFSYEQYF. The chain is built from TRBV10-3 and TRBJ2-7; the match to TRBD2 covers 8 bases. The CDR3 loop spans 15 amino acids. The germline V gene has CDR1 ENHRY and CDR2 SYGVKD. V trimming: 3 bases; J trimming: 0 bases; junction bases outside the gene matches: 4.

This chain joins TRBV28 and TRBJ2-1, with no clear D. V lost 6 bases to trimming and J lost 1 base, with 19 bases between them. Per the germline V gene, CDR1 is MDHEN and CDR2 is SYDVKM. The CDR3 consists of 17 residues. CDR3 sequence: CASSRALTELSYNEQFF. The CDR3 region has the DNA TGTGCCAGCAGCCGAGCGTTAACTGAACTTTCCTACAATGAGCAGTTCTTC.

The genes are TRBV6-5 and TRBJ1-2; 7 bases agree with TRBD1. Germline-derived CDR1 and CDR2 are MNHEY and SVGAGI. This CDR3 contains 15 residues. V was pared by 0 bases and J by 4 bases, with 5 bases of the junction left unmatched. The CDR3 nucleotides are TGTGCCAGCAGTTACTCCCAGGGGGTGCCCTATGGCTACACCTTC. Translated, it gives CASSYSQGVPYGYTF.

The chain carries TRBV25-1 and TRBJ1-2; 11 positions match TRBD1. Germline values: CDR1 MGHDK, CDR2 SYGVNS. The CDR3 covers 16 residues. Unmatched junction bases numbered 6, after V lost 4 bases and J lost 2 bases. Written as DNA, the CDR3 is TGTGCCAGCAGTGTACCGGGACAGGGGGTAAACTATGGCTACACCTTC. Translation: CASSVPGQGVNYGYTF.

This chain links TRBV18 with TRBJ2-2; possible D gene TRBD1, 5 bases. This CDR3 has 14 residues. With 3 bases removed from V and 2 bases from J, the gap between germline ends came to 7 bases. Germline V gene data show CDR1 as KGHSH and CDR2 as LQKENI. This chain's CDR3 is CASSPTANTGELFF. CDR3 sequence (DNA): TGTGCCAGCTCACCGACAGCCAACACCGGGGAGCTGTTTTTT.

This chain connects TRBV6-6 to TRBJ1-2; no clear D gene. Deletions cut 2 bases from V and 4 bases from J, with 11 bases between. The CDR3 covers 14 residues. The V gene's germline CDR1 is MNHNY and CDR2 SVGAGI (reference sequence). CDR3 protein: CASSYIGLSYGYTF. The CDR3 DNA reads as TGTGCCAGCAGTTACATCGGACTTAGCTATGGCTACACCTTC.

J is TRBJ1-1 and V is TRBV5-1; D remains unclear. The CDR3 spans 14 residues. The germline gives CDR1 SGHRS, CDR2 YFSETQ. Trimming took 0 bases from V and 3 from J, leaving 9 bases between them. DNA of the CDR3: TGCGCCAGCAGCTTGGCCCCAGAAGACACTGAAGCTTTCTTT. Protein product: CASSLAPEDTEAFF. The entire variable domain, with the rest obtained from reference TRBV5-1 and TRBJ1-1, is as follows: KAGVTQTPRYLIKTRGQQVTLSCSPISGHRSVSWYQQTPGQGLQFLFEYFSETQRNKGNFPGRFSGRQFSNSRSEMNVSTLELGDSALYLCASSLAPEDTEAFFGQGTRLTVV.

The chain is built from TRBV9 and TRBJ1-3; D is possibly TRBD1 (6 bases). CDR1 is SGDLS and CDR2 is YYNGEE in the germline V gene. The CDR3 spans 16 residues. The V end lost 3 bases, the J end lost 3 bases, and 16 bases lay between the germline ends. CDR3 region: CASSAGQRLDGNTIYF. CDR3 DNA: TGTGCCAGCAGCGCCGGACAGCGACTGGATGGAAACACCATATATTTT.

The chain links TRBV10-3 to TRBJ1-2; a possible D gene is TRBD1 (5 bases). Germline CDR1 is ENHRY and CDR2 is SYGVKD. This CDR3 region has 16 residues. Trimming shortened V by 4 bases and J by 0 bases, and 15 bases separated the two germline ends. The CDR3 DNA sequence: TGTGCCATCAGTGGGGGACTGCGCCTTTCTAACTATGGCTACACCTTC. Protein sequence: CAISGGLRLSNYGYTF.

The rearrangement joins TRBV5-1 to TRBJ1-6, with 9 bases identical to TRBD1. CDR3 length: 16 residues. V lost 0 bases to trimming and J lost 7 bases; unmatched junction nucleotides: 5. Germline V gene lookup returns CDR1 SGHRS and CDR2 YFSETQ. The CDR3 is CASSLGSGTGNSPLHF. The DNA for the CDR3 is TGCGCCAGCAGCTTGGGCTCCGGGACAGGGAATTCACCCCTCCACTTT.

The rearrangement links TRBV9 to TRBJ1-5; 8 positions agree with TRBD1. V lost 3 bases, J lost 8 bases, and 13 bases stayed unmatched. Germline V gene lookup returns CDR1 SGDLS and CDR2 YYNGEE. The CDR3 totals 16 residues. CDR3 residues: CASSGGTGHSSEPQHF. CDR3 nucleotides: TGTGCCAGCAGCGGAGGGACAGGCCATAGTTCTGAGCCCCAGCATTTT.

This chain uses TRBV14 with TRBJ2-1; 11 bases are shared with TRBD2. This CDR3 comprises 17 residues. J was trimmed by 9 bases and V by 1 base; bases with no gene match: 11. Germline values: CDR1 SGHDN, CDR2 FVKESK. CDR3 in DNA: TGTGCCAGCAGCCAAGGGTTAGCGGGGGGGCAAAGAGGTGAGCAGTTCTTC. It specifies CASSQGLAGGQRGEQFF.

The rearrangement uses TRBV18 and TRBJ2-7, with 8 bases that match TRBD1. CDR1 and CDR2 from the germline V gene are KGHSH and LQKENI. This CDR3 comprises 16 residues. V trimming: 4 bases; J trimming: 3 bases; junction bases outside the gene matches: 11. The CDR3 spells CASSRNVRQGYYEQYF. CDR3 DNA sequence: TGTGCCAGCTCACGGAACGTTCGACAGGGGTACTACGAGCAGTACTTC.

Here the CDR3 reads CASSLVPSGGVNIQYF. In nucleotides, the CDR3 is TGCGCCAGCAGCTTGGTGCCTAGCGGGGGGGTAAACATTCAGTACTTC. This chain links TRBV5-1 with TRBJ2-4; TRBD2 agrees at 12 bases. The germline V gene encodes CDR1 SGHRS and CDR2 YFSETQ. With V trimmed by 0 bases and J by 6 bases, 4 bases remained unmatched. The CDR3 covers 16 residues. The whole variable domain, remainder taken from reference TRBV5-1 and TRBJ2-4, is KAGVTQTPRYLIKTRGQQVTLSCSPISGHRSVSWYQQTPGQGLQFLFEYFSETQRNKGNFPGRFSGRQFSNSRSEMNVSTLELGDSALYLCASSLVPSGGVNIQYFGAGTRLSVL.

The chain links TRBV4-1 to TRBJ1-2; 10 positions match TRBD1. Germline V gene sequence: CDR1 MGHRA, CDR2 YSYEKL. The CDR3 consists of 18 residues. V lost 0 bases to trimming and J lost 4 bases; unmatched junction nucleotides: 11. The CDR3 sequence: CASSQDPGTGENSYGYTF. DNA for the CDR3: TGCGCCAGCAGCCAAGATCCGGGGACAGGGGAAAACTCCTATGGCTACACCTTC.

This rearrangement joins TRBV5-6 to TRBJ2-7, with TRBD1 as a possible D gene (6 bases). The CDR3 totals 14 residues. Germline V gives CDR1 SGHDT, CDR2 YYEEEE. Deletions cut 3 bases from V and 3 bases from J, with 13 bases between. This CDR3 is CASSSGDTIYEQYF. The CDR3 DNA reads as TGTGCCAGCAGCTCCGGGGACACGATCTACGAGCAGTACTTC. The full variable domain, in which reference TRBV5-6 and TRBJ2-7 provide the parts outside the CDR3, is DAGVTQSPTHLIKTRGQQVTLRCSPKSGHDTVSWYQQALGQGPQFIFQYYEEEERQRGNFPDRFSGHQFPNYSSELNVNALLLGDSALYLCASSSGDTIYEQYFGPGTRLTVT.

This chain uses TRBV2 with TRBJ1-5; 10 positions agree with TRBD1. The CDR3 loop spans 15 amino acids. With 5 bases clipped from V and 8 bases from J, the junction kept 9 bases outside the gene matches. CDR1 and CDR2 from the germline V gene are SNHLY and FYNNEI. The CDR3 spells CASSPGTGVQKPQHF. The CDR3 nucleotides read TGTGCCAGCAGTCCCGGGACAGGGGTTCAGAAGCCCCAGCATTTT.

The J gene is TRBJ2-7, the V gene TRBV9; 7 bases agree with TRBD1. Germline assignment: CDR1 SGDLS and CDR2 YYNGEE. The CDR3 loop spans 15 amino acids. J gave up 1 base and V 2 bases, and 6 bases lay outside the gene matches. The CDR3 reads CASSVQPGQSYEQYF. CDR3 DNA: TGTGCCAGCAGCGTTCAACCGGGACAGTCCTACGAGCAGTACTTC.

The V gene is TRBV6-6, the J gene TRBJ1-5; TRBD1 is a possible D gene (6 bases). The germline CDR1 and CDR2 sequences are MNHNY and SVGAGI (reference sequence). The CDR3 runs to 14 residues. V shed 5 bases and J shed 4 bases, with 12 bases lying between them. The CDR3 region is CASSQDSQNQPQHF. The CDR3 DNA reads TGTGCCAGCAGTCAGGACAGCCAAAATCAGCCCCAGCATTTT.